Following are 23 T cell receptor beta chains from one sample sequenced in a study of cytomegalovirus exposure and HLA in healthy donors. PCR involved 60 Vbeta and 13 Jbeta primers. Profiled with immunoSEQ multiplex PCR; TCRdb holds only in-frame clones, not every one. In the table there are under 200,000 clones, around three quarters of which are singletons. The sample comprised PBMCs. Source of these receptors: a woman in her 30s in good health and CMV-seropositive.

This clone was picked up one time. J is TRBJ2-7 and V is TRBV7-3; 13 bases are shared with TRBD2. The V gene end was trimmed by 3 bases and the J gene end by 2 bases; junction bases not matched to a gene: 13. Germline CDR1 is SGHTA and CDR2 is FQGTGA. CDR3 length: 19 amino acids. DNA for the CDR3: TGTGCCAGCAGCTTGACAGGGGGATATGGACTAGCGGGGGCCTACGAGCAGTACTTC. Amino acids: CASSLTGGYGLAGAYEQYF. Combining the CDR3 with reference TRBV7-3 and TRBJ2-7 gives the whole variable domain GAGVSQTPSNKVTEKGKYVELRCDPISGHTALYWYRQSLGQGPEFLIYFQGTGAADDSGLPNDRFFAVRPEGSVSTLKIQRTERGDSAVYLCASSLTGGYGLAGAYEQYFGPGTRLTVT.

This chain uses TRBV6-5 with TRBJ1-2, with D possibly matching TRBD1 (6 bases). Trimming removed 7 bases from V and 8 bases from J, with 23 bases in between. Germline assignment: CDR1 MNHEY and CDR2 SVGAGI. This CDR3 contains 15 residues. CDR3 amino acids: CASKGPGGGAGGYTF. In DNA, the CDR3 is TGTGCCAGCAAAGGTCCCGGTGGGGGCGCTGGGGGCTACACCTTC.

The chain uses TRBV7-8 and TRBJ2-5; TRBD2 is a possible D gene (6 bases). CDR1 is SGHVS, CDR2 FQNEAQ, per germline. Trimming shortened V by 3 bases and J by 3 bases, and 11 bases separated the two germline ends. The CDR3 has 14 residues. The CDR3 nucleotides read TGTGCCAGCAGCTTCCCTGGCGGGGAAGAGACCCAGTACTTC. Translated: CASSFPGGEETQYF.

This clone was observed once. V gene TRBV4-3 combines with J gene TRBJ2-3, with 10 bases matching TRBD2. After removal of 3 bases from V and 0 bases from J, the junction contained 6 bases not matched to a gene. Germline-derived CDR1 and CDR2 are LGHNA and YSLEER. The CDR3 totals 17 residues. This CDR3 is CASSQVLAGISTDTQYF. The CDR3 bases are TGCGCCAGCAGCCAGGTACTAGCGGGGATTAGCACAGATACGCAGTATTTT.

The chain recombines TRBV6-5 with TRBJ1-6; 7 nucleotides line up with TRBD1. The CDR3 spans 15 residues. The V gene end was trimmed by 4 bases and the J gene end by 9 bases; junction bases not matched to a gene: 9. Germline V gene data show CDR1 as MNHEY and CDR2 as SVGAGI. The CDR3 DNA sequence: TGTGCCAGCAGTTTGCGGGGACAGCGCGGTTCACCCCTCCACTTT. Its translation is CASSLRGQRGSPLHF.

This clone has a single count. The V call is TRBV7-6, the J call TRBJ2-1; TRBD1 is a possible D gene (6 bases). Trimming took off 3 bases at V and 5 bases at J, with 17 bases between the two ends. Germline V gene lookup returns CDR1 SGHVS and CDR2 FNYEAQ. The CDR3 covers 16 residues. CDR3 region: CASSLVGTPVNNEQFF. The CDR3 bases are TGTGCCAGCAGCTTGGTCGGGACACCTGTCAACAATGAGCAGTTCTTC.

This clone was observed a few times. The CDR3 coding sequence is TGTGCCATCAACCGGGACAGGGGCGGGGTGAACACTGAAGCTTTCTTT. This encodes CAINRDRGGVNTEAFF. This chain joins TRBV10-3 and TRBJ1-1, with 10 positions matching TRBD1. V gave up 7 bases and J gave up 0 bases; unmatched junction bases: 8. Germline loops: CDR1 ENHRY, CDR2 SYGVKD. The CDR3 has 16 residues.

DNA for the CDR3: TGTGCCAGCAGCAAGGGGACAGGGGGCTGGGTAGATACGCAGTATTTT. Protein product: CASSKGTGGWVDTQYF. The gene calls are TRBV9 and TRBJ2-3, with 12 nucleotides matching TRBD1. CDR1 and CDR2 (germline): SGDLS, YYNGEE. The CDR3 covers 16 residues. The J segment lost 5 bases and the V segment lost 4 bases, leaving 8 bases of the junction unmatched.

The DNA for the CDR3 is TGCGCCAGCAGCTTGGCAGTAGCCTCTATCAATGAGCAGTTCTTC. Residues: CASSLAVASINEQFF. J is TRBJ2-1 and V is TRBV5-1, with D uncertain. The CDR3 runs to 15 residues. V was shortened by 0 bases and J by 6 bases, with 13 bases between the two germline ends. The germline V gene has CDR1 SGHRS and CDR2 YFSETQ.

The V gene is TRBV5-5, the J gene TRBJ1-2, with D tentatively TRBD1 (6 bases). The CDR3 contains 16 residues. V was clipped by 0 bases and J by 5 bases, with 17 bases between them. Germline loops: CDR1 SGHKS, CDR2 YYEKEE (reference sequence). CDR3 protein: CASSLVPPGHRYGYTF. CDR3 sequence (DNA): TGTGCCAGCAGCTTGGTCCCTCCGGGACACCGGTATGGCTACACCTTC.

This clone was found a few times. CDR3: CSVPGLAGGYNEQFF. The CDR3 DNA reads TGCAGCGTTCCGGGACTAGCGGGGGGCTACAATGAGCAGTTCTTC. This chain links TRBV29-1 with TRBJ2-1; 15 positions match TRBD2. The trim removed 5 bases at V and 3 bases at J, leaving 2 bases unmatched. Germline CDR1 and CDR2: SQVTM and ANQGSEA. This CDR3 region has 15 residues.

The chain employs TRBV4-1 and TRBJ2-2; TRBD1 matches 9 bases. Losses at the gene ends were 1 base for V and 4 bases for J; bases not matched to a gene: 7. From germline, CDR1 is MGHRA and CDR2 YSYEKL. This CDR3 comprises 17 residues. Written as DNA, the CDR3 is TGCGCCAGCAGCCAAGGGCCGGGACAGGGCTTCACCGGGGAGCTGTTTTTT. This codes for CASSQGPGQGFTGELFF.

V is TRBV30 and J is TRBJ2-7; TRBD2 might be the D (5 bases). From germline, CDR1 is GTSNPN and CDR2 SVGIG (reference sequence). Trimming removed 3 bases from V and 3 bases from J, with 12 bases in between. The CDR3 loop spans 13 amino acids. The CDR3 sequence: CAWSPDRGYEQYF. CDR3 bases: TGTGCCTGGAGCCCCGACCGGGGCTACGAGCAGTACTTC.

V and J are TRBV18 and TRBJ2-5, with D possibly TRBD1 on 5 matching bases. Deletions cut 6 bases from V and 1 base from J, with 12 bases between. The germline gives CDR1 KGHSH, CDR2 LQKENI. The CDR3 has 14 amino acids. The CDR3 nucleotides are TGTGCCAGCTCGACCAAGGGGATCCAAGAGACCCAGTACTTC. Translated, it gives CASSTKGIQETQYF.

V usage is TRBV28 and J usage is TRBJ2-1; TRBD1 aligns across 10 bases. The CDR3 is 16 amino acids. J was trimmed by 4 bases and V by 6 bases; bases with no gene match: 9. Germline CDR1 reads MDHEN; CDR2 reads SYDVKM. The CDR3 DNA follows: TGTGCCAGCAGACCCTCCGGGACAGGGGATTACAATGAGCAGTTCTTC. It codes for CASRPSGTGDYNEQFF. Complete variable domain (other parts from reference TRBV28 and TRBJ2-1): DVKVTQSSRYLVKRTGEKVFLECVQDMDHENMFWYRQDPGLGLRLIYFSYDVKMKEKGDIPEGYSVSREKKERFSLILESASTNQTSMYLCASRPSGTGDYNEQFFGPGTRLTVL.

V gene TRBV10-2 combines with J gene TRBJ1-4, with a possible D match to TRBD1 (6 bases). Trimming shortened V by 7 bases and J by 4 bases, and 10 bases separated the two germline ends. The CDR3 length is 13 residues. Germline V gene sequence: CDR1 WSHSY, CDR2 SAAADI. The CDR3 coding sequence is TGCGCCAGCACGGGACACCTTAATGAAAAACTGTTTTTT. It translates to CASTGHLNEKLFF.

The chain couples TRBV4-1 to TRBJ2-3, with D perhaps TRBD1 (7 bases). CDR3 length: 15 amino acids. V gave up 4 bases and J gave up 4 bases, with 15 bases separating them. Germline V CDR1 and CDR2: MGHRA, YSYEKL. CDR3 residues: CASSPAGGPPDTQYF. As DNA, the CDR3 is TGCGCCAGCAGCCCGGCAGGGGGGCCCCCAGATACGCAGTATTTT.

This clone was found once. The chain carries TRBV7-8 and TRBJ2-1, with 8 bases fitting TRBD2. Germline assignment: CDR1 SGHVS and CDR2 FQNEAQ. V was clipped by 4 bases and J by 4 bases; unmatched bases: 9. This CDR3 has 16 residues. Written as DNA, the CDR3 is TGTGCCAGCAGCTACCGCGGACTAGCATCATACAATGAGCAGTTCTTC. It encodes CASSYRGLASYNEQFF.

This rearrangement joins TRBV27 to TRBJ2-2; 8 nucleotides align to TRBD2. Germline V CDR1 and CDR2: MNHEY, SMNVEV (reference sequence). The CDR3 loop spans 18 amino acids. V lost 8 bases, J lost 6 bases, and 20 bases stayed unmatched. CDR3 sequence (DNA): TGTGCCAGCCGCCCCCCCGGGAGGGGTCCCCTTGGTGCCGGGGAGCTGTTTTTT. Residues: CASRPPGRGPLGAGELFF.

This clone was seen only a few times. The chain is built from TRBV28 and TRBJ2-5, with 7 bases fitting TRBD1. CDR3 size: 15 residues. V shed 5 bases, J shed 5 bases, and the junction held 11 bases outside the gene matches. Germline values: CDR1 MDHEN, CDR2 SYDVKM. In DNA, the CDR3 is TGTGCCAGCAGTCCCCCATCGACAGGGTACGAGACCCAGTACTTC. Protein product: CASSPPSTGYETQYF.

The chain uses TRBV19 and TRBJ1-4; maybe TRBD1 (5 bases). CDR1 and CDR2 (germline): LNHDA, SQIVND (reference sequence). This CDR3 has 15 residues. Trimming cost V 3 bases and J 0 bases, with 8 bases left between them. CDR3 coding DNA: TGTGCCAGTAGTATGGGGGGATCAACTAATGAAAAACTGTTTTTT. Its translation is CASSMGGSTNEKLFF.

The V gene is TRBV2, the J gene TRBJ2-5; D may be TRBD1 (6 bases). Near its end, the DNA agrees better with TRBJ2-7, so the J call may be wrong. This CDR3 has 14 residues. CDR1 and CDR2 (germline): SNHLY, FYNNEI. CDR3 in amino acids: CASSVGRGIHEQYF. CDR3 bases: TGTGCCAGCAGTGTGGGCAGGGGAATACACGAGCAGTACTTC.

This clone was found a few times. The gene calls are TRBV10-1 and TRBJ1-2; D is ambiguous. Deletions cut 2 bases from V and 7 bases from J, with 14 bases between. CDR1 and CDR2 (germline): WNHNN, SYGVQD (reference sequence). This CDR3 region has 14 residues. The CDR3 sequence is CASSEGRNAGGYTF. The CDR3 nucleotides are TGCGCCAGCAGTGAGGGGAGGAATGCCGGTGGCTACACCTTC.